This T cell receptor beta chain was profiled in a study of CD8 T cells in Susac syndrome (dated by TCRdb to about 2019). Background on the whole study: Whether CD8+ T cell activation and differentiation in Susac syndrome was antigen driven was tested using repertoire sequencing.

Peripheral blood CD8+ and CD4+ T cells from healthy donors, Susac syndrome patients and multiple sclerosis patients were profiled by high-throughput TCR beta sequencing. Healthy donors were included as age- and sex-matched controls. Bulk CD8+ and CD4+ T cells were purified by magnetic negative isolation, whereas CD8+ TEMRA cells were enriched by FACS. Blood was collected in EDTA tubes and processed within 24 hours, with PBMCs isolated through density gradient centrifugation. PBMCs destined for TCR sequencing were cryopreserved in liquid nitrogen and later thawed in a 37 °C water bath. Purity of sorted or isolated CD4+, CD8+ and CD8+ TEMRA cells was at least 90%. Broad study findings and their caveats: The number of individuals in the TCR sequencing and HLA analysis was acknowledged as relatively small.

Trimming accounts for 4 bases at V and 13 bases at J, while the number of junction bases matched to no gene is 4. Including cysteine and phenylalanine, the CDR3 has 12 amino acids. Only the CDR3 region is kept as DNA, spanning 36 bases read in frame from base 1. The germline V gene (reference sequence) sets CDR1 to SEHNR and CDR2 to FQNEAQ. As for this clonotype: There is no known antigen for this receptor. No clone much larger than this one lies a single base away; base qualities are absent.

RNA was extracted with the RNeasy kit and about 0.5 to 1 ug was reverse transcribed using random hexamers. The immunoSEQ multiplex PCR assay, which covers 54 Vbeta and 13 Jbeta segments, was used to amplify TCR beta CDR3 regions. PCR amplification bias was corrected using a synthetic template baseline for primer optimization and computational correction. From the authors' description of their analysis: Reads were annotated to V, D and J genes according to IMGT and were analyzed with immunoSEQ Analyzer, with only productive sequences retained. Clonality was calculated as one minus the Shannon entropy normalized by log2 of the number of productive unique sequences. For each patient and control, public and private clones were evaluated among the 100 most prevalent clones. A clone was defined as Susac-specific if it was absent from the healthy and MS cohorts, from some 1,100 published viral clones and from other ImmuneACCESS disease sequences. Through fastp at Q25 and MiXCR, TCRdb rebuilt clones from the public reads, retaining in-frame beta chains. CDR3 protein sequences are deduplicated, and each keeps its most common genes and DNA. The V and J calls, along with clone size, are taken from TCRdb and not from the paper's own processing. Here the sample has roughly 110,000 distinct CDR3 sequences; 92% occur a single time. The ten largest make up around 0.14% of the sample.

The chain uses TRBV7-9 and TRBJ1-6, and 7 junctional nucleotides match TRBD1. The sequencing sample was made of CD4+ T cells from PBMCs. The sequence derives from a human donor in good health. This receptor has the CDR3 CASSSQGRPLHF. In nucleotides, the sequence is TGTGCCAGCAGCTCACAGGGGAGGCCCCTCCACTTT.